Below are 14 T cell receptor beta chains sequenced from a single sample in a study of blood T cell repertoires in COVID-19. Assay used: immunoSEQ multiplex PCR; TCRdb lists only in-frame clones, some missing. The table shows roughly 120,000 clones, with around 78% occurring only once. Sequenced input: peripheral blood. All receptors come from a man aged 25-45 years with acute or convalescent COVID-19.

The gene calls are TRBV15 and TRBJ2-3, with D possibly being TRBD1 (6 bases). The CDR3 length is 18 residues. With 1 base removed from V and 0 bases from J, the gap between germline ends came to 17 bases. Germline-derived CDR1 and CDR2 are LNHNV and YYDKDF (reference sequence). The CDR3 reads CATSRARSRDTSTDTQYF. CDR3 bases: TGTGCCACCAGCAGAGCCCGTAGCCGGGACACGAGCACAGATACGCAGTATTTT.

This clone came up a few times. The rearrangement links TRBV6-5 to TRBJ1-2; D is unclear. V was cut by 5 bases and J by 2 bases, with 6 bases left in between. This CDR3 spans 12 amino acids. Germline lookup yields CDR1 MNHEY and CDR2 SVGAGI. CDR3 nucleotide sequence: TGTGCCAGCAGTCAGGAAAACTATGGCTACACCTTC. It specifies CASSQENYGYTF.

The chain's CDR3 is CASSLNLVGTGELFF. CDR3 sequence (DNA): TGCGCCAGCAGCTTGAATCTCGTCGGCACCGGGGAGCTGTTTTTT. The chain joins TRBV5-1 to TRBJ2-2; D is uncertain. Germline CDR1 reads SGHRS; CDR2 reads YFSETQ. The V gene lost 1 base and the J gene lost 4 bases, with 11 bases spanning the gap. The CDR3 length is 15 residues.

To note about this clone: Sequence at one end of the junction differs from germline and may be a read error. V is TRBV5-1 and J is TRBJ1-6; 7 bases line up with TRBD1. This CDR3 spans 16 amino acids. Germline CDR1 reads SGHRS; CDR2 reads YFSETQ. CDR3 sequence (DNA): TGCGCCAGCAGCTTGGACGTCAGGGGGGATAACTCACCCCTCCACTTT. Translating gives CASSLDVRGDNSPLHF.

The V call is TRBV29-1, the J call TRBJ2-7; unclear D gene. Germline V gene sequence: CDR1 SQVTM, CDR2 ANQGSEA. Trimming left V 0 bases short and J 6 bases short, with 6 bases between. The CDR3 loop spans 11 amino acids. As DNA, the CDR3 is TGCAGCGTTGAAGATCCCCTCGAGCAGTACTTC. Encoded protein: CSVEDPLEQYF.

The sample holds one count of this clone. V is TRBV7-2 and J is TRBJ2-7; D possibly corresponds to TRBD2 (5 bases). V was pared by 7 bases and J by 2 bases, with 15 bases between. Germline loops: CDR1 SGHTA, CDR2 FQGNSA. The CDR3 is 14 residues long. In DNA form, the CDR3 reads TGTGCCAGCACCCCAAGTCCGGGAACCTACGAGCAGTACTTC. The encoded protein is CASTPSPGTYEQYF.

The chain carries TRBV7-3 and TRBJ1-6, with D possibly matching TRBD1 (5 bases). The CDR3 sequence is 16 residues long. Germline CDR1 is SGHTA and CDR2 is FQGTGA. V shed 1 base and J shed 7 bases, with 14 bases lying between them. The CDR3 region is CASSLMGPGWNSPLHF. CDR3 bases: TGTGCCAGCAGCTTAATGGGCCCAGGGTGGAATTCACCCCTCCACTTT.

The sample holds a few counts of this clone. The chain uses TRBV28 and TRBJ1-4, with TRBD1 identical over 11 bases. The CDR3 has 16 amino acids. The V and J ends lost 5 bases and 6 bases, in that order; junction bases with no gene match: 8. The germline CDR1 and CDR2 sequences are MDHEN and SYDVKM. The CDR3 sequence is CASSRDGTGGYEKLFF. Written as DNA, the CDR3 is TGTGCCAGCAGTCGGGATGGGACAGGGGGGTATGAAAAACTGTTTTTT.

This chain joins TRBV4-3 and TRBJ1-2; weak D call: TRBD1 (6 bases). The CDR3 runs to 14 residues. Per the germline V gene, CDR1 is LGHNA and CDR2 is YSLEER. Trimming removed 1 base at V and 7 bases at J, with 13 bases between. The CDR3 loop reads CASSQATQGGGYTF. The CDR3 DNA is TGCGCCAGCAGCCAAGCAACACAGGGTGGTGGCTACACCTTC.

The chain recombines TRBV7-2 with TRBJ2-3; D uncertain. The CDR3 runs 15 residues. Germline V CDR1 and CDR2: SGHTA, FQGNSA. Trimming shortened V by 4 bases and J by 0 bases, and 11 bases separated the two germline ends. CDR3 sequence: CASSYNGLSTDTQYF. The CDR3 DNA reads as TGTGCCAGCAGCTATAATGGGCTGAGCACAGATACGCAGTATTTT.

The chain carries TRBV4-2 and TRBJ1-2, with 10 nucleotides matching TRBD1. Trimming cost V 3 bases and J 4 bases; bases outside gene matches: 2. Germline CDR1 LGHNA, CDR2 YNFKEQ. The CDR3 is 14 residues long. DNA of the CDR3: TGTGCCAGCAGCCACCGGACAGGGGGCTATGGCTACACCTTC. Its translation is CASSHRTGGYGYTF.

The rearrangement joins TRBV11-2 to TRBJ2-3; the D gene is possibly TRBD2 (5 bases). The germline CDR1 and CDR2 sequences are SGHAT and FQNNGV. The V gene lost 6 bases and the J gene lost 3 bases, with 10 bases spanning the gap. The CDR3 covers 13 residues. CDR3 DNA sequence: TGTGCCAGCAGTTTATGGGAGACAGATACGCAGTATTTT. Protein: CASSLWETDTQYF.

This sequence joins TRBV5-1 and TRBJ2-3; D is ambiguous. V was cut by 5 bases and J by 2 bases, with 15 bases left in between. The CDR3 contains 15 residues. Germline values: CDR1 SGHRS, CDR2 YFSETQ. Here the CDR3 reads CASRGSRRDTDTQYF. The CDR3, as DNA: TGCGCCAGCAGAGGTAGCCGGCGAGACACAGATACGCAGTATTTT. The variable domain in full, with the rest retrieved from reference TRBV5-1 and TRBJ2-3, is KAGVTQTPRYLIKTRGQQVTLSCSPISGHRSVSWYQQTPGQGLQFLFEYFSETQRNKGNFPGRFSGRQFSNSRSEMNVSTLELGDSALYLCASRGSRRDTDTQYFGPGTRLTVL.

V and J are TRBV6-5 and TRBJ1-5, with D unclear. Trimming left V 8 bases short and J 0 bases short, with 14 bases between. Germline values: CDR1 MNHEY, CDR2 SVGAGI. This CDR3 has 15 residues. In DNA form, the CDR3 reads TGTGCCAGCCGTTTACCGAACTATAGCAATCAGCCCCAGCATTTT. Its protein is CASRLPNYSNQPQHF.